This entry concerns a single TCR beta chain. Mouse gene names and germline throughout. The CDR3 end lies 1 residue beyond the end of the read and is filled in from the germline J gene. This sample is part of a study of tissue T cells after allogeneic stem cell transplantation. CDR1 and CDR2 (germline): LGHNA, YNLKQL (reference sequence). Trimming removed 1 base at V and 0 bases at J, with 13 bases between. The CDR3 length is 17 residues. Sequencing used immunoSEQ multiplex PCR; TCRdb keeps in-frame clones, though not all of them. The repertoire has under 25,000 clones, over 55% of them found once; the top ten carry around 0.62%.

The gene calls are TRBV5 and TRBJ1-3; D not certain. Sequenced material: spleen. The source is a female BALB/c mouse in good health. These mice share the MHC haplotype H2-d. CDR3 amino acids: CASSQAITANSGNTLYF. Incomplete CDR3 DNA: TGTGCCAGCAGCCAAGCCATTACAGCAAATTCTGGAAATACGCTCTAT.